Following are 6 T cell receptor beta chains from one sample sequenced in a study of Graves' ophthalmopathy and Graves' hyperthyroidism. The authors amplified TCR beta CDR3 regions, and they did so from RNA transcripts for repertoire sequencing. After a first-round RT-PCR with HTBI primers, a second-round multiplex PCR was run. TCRdb re-derived calls from the multiplex PCR reads in MiXCR, one entry per CDR3 protein. The table lists 650,000 to 900,000 distinct CDR3 sequences, 40% of them singletons. Sequenced material: peripheral blood. The receptors were sampled from an adult man with Graves' ophthalmopathy.

This clonotype was detected a few times. This chain connects TRBV19 to TRBJ1-3, with no clear D. Germline CDR1 LNHDA, CDR2 SQIVND (reference sequence). The CDR3 is 13 amino acids. Trimming pared 8 bases from V and 4 bases from J, leaving 12 bases between. This CDR3 reads CASLPAAGNTIYF. The CDR3 region has the DNA TGTGCCAGTCTCCCCGCCGCCGGAAACACCATATATTTT.

This clonotype was counted between two and nine times. The chain links TRBV20-1 to TRBJ1-2; D remains ambiguous. Trimming shortened V by 5 bases and J by 2 bases, and 15 bases separated the two germline ends. Per germline, CDR1 DFQATT and CDR2 SNEGSKA (reference sequence). This CDR3 has 14 residues. CDR3 sequence (DNA): TGCAGTGCTCCCCGTGTAGGCGAGAACTATGGCTACACCTTC. Translating gives CSAPRVGENYGYTF.

V usage is TRBV20-1 and J usage is TRBJ1-1; 7 nucleotides match TRBD1. The CDR3 runs to 14 residues. V dropped 1 base and J dropped 1; count of bases not matched to a gene: 3. Germline V CDR1 and CDR2: DFQATT, SNEGSKA (reference sequence). The CDR3 nucleotides are TGCAGTGCTAGAGTTCGGACAGGGAACACTGAAGCTTTCTTT. It specifies CSARVRTGNTEAFF.

The chain carries TRBV2 and TRBJ2-2; D ambiguous. This CDR3 region has 14 residues. Germline CDR1 is SNHLY and CDR2 is FYNNEI. V shed 0 bases and J shed 8 bases, with 10 bases lying between them. As DNA, the CDR3 is TGTGCCAGCAGTGAAGCGCCTCCCTGGGGGGAGCTGTTTTTT. As protein: CASSEAPPWGELFF.

This sequence joins TRBV5-1 and TRBJ1-2, with D uncertain. Germline CDR1 is SGHRS and CDR2 is YFSETQ. Trimming removed 0 bases from V and 4 bases from J, with 13 bases in between. This CDR3 region has 15 residues. The CDR3 loop reads CASSLDVVVGYGYTF. CDR3 DNA sequence: TGCGCCAGCAGCTTGGACGTCGTCGTGGGCTATGGCTACACCTTC.

The chain recombines TRBV6-2 or TRBV6-3 with TRBJ2-7, with D tentatively TRBD1 (5 bases). The CDR3 covers 13 residues. V dropped 8 bases and J dropped 7 bases, with 18 bases sitting between them. Per the germline V gene, CDR1 is MNHEY and CDR2 is SVGEGT. The CDR3 nucleotides read TGTGCCAGCTCACCACAACAGGTGTCTGAGCAGTACTTC. Its translation: CASSPQQVSEQYF.